The 22 T cell receptor beta chains below come from one sample, sequenced in a study of blood T cell repertoires in COVID-19. Generated by immunoSEQ multiplex PCR, the TCRdb table keeps only in-frame clones and is missing some. The table includes about 94,000 clones, about 80% detected once. Sequenced material: peripheral blood. The receptors stem from a man aged 55-75 years with acute or convalescent COVID-19.

The V and J genes are TRBV5-8 and TRBJ1-5; D call uncertain. Germline loops: CDR1 SGHTS, CDR2 YDEGEE. V shed 1 base and J shed 0 bases, with 11 bases lying between them. This CDR3 is built from 16 residues. In nucleotides, the CDR3 is TGTGCCAGCAGCTTGCGTCAGAAGTATAGCAATCAGCCCCAGCATTTT. It specifies CASSLRQKYSNQPQHF.

The chain links TRBV7-9 to TRBJ2-2; TRBD2 matches at 10 bases. With 7 bases clipped from V and 1 base from J, the junction kept 12 bases outside the gene matches. The CDR3 runs to 18 residues. Per germline, CDR1 SEHNR and CDR2 FQNEAQ (reference sequence). CDR3 sequence (DNA): TGTGCCAGCATCCACTCGCTAGCGGGGGTTATGAACACCGGGGAGCTGTTTTTT. Translated: CASIHSLAGVMNTGELFF.

The rearrangement links TRBV5-6 to TRBJ1-2, with D perhaps matching TRBD1 (6 bases). V lost 0 bases to trimming and J lost 2 bases, with 11 bases between them. Germline CDR1 and CDR2: SGHDT and YYEEEE. The CDR3 loop spans 15 amino acids. The CDR3 protein is CASSLAPTGNYGYTF. CDR3 nucleotides: TGTGCCAGCAGCTTGGCCCCGACAGGCAACTATGGCTACACCTTC.

The chain uses TRBV19 and TRBJ2-3, with a tentative D call TRBD1 (5 bases). Between the trimmed V and J ends, which lost 4 bases and 4 bases, there was a span of 9 bases. Germline-derived CDR1 and CDR2 are LNHDA and SQIVND (reference sequence). This CDR3 spans 13 amino acids. DNA of the CDR3: TGTGCCAGTAGTACGTCGACAGCAGATACGCAGTATTTT. It yields the protein CASSTSTADTQYF.

The chain has TRBV7-7 and TRBJ2-7, with TRBD1 identical over 7 bases. The CDR3 covers 14 residues. Germline CDR1 and CDR2: SSHAT and FNYEAQ (reference sequence). V was clipped by 1 base and J by 5 bases; unmatched bases: 5. The CDR3 here is CASSLGTGNDEQYF. The DNA of the CDR3 is TGTGCCAGCAGCTTAGGGACAGGCAACGACGAGCAGTACTTC.

In this sample, this clone turned up a few times. This rearrangement joins TRBV28 to TRBJ2-1; D ambiguous. V lost 7 bases and J 1 base, leaving 11 bases between the germline ends. Germline loops: CDR1 MDHEN, CDR2 SYDVKM. This CDR3 has 14 residues. CDR3 sequence reads: CASIRESSYNEQFF. In DNA form, the CDR3 reads TGTGCCAGCATTCGTGAGTCTTCCTACAATGAGCAGTTCTTC.

The V and J genes are TRBV19 and TRBJ2-2; D unresolved. This CDR3 has 16 amino acids. Between the trimmed V and J ends, which lost 2 bases and 5 bases, there was a span of 15 bases. Germline V lookup: CDR1 LNHDA, CDR2 SQIVND (reference sequence). The CDR3 nucleotides read TGTGCCAGTAGTATACAGGTCTCCGCCCTAACCGGGGAGCTGTTTTTT. Residues: CASSIQVSALTGELFF.

This chain connects TRBV4-1 to TRBJ1-4; the D gene is possibly TRBD1 (6 bases). Trimming took off 0 bases at V and 5 bases at J, with 13 bases between the two ends. Germline CDR1 and CDR2: MGHRA and YSYEKL. This CDR3 has 16 residues. CDR3 in amino acids: CASSQDRTVRNEKLFF. The CDR3 nucleotides are TGCGCCAGCAGCCAAGACAGGACAGTGAGGAATGAAAAACTGTTTTTT.

The V call is TRBV7-9, the J call TRBJ1-3; D gene uncertain. Germline CDR1 and CDR2: SEHNR and FQNEAQ (reference sequence). The CDR3 is made up of 15 amino acids. The V and J ends lost 4 bases and 2 bases respectively, with 12 bases between them. As DNA, the CDR3 is TGTGCCAGCAGCTCCCGGACTGGGGCTGGAAACACCATATATTTT. The encoded protein is CASSSRTGAGNTIYF.

The chain uses TRBV2 and TRBJ2-5; D remains unclear. V lost 3 bases to trimming and J lost 5 bases, with 19 bases between them. This CDR3 is 16 amino acids long. CDR1 and CDR2 from the germline V gene are SNHLY and FYNNEI. CDR3 sequence reads: CASSDWSPTESETQYF. The CDR3 DNA is TGTGCCAGCAGTGATTGGAGCCCCACGGAGAGCGAGACCCAGTACTTC.

The genes are TRBV30 and TRBJ2-7, with a weak D call TRBD1 (6 bases). CDR3 length equals 12 residues. Trimming took 1 base from V and 12 from J, leaving 16 bases between them. Germline CDR1 and CDR2: GTSNPN and SVGIG (reference sequence). CDR3 protein: CAWSGGADRRYF. CDR3 sequence (DNA): TGTGCCTGGAGTGGAGGGGCCGACAGGCGGTACTTC.

This chain connects TRBV6-1 to TRBJ2-2, with 7 bases that match TRBD1. Germline CDR1 reads MNHNS; CDR2 reads SASEGT. This CDR3 contains 16 residues. With 4 bases clipped from V and 6 bases from J, the junction kept 11 bases outside the gene matches. CDR3 protein: CASSARQGNEAGELFF. DNA for the CDR3: TGTGCCAGCAGTGCCAGACAGGGTAATGAAGCCGGGGAGCTGTTTTTT.

V is TRBV19 and J is TRBJ1-4, with 8 bases lining up with TRBD1. V dropped 6 bases and J dropped 4; count of bases not matched to a gene: 4. The germline V gene has CDR1 LNHDA and CDR2 SQIVND (reference sequence). This CDR3 has 14 amino acids. The CDR3 sequence: CASSGQGRNEKLFF. As DNA, the CDR3 is TGTGCCAGTAGCGGACAGGGACGTAATGAAAAACTGTTTTTT.

V and J are TRBV9 and TRBJ2-7, with D possibly matching TRBD1 (6 bases). The V end was cut by 4 bases, the J end by 2 bases, with 16 bases between. Looked up from germline, CDR1 is SGDLS and CDR2 is YYNGEE. CDR3 length: 15 amino acids. CDR3 bases: TGTGCCAGCAGCCCCTACGGACAGAGTCCCTACGAGCAGTACTTC. It is translated as CASSPYGQSPYEQYF.

The rearrangement links TRBV18 to TRBJ2-4; D remains ambiguous. V lost 2 bases, J lost 0 bases, and 11 bases lay in between. CDR3 length equals 16 residues. The germline CDR1 and CDR2 sequences are KGHSH and LQKENI. The CDR3 coding sequence is TGTGCCAGCTCACCAGGGCAGACACTAGCCAAAAACATTCAGTACTTC. Translating it yields CASSPGQTLAKNIQYF. The full variable domain, with the rest looked up from reference TRBV18 and TRBJ2-4, is NAGVMQNPRHLVRRRGQEARLRCSPMKGHSHVYWYRQLPEEGLKFMVYLQKENIIDESGMPKERFSAEFPKEGPSILRIQQVVRGDSAAYFCASSPGQTLAKNIQYFGAGTRLSVL.

The CDR3 loop is CASSAQGMDGYTF. As DNA, the CDR3 is TGTGCCAGCAGCGCTCAGGGTATGGATGGCTACACCTTC. V is TRBV9 and J is TRBJ1-2; D is perhaps TRBD1 (5 bases). The CDR3 extends over 13 amino acids. V was shortened by 3 bases and J by 6 bases, with 12 bases between the two germline ends. In germline, CDR1 is SGDLS, CDR2 YYNGEE.

The V gene is TRBV28, the J gene TRBJ1-2; D gene uncertain. Germline CDR1 MDHEN, CDR2 SYDVKM. The V end was cut by 1 base, the J end by 4 bases, with 7 bases between. CDR3 length: 13 residues. In DNA form, the CDR3 reads TGTGCCAGCAGTTTATTGGCCAGCTATGGCTACACCTTC. It translates to CASSLLASYGYTF.

The chain couples TRBV2 to TRBJ2-1, with a weak D call TRBD1 (7 bases). The CDR3 runs 13 residues. Germline CDR1 reads SNHLY; CDR2 reads FYNNEI. V lost 6 bases, J lost 9 bases, and 15 bases lay in between. CDR3 residues: CASRFRGASEQFF. The CDR3 DNA reads as TGTGCCAGCAGATTCAGGGGGGCCTCTGAGCAGTTCTTC.

This chain links TRBV18 with TRBJ2-5; D is perhaps TRBD1 (6 bases). V was pared by 3 bases and J by 4 bases, with 9 bases between. The germline CDR1 and CDR2 sequences are KGHSH and LQKENI. The CDR3 totals 13 residues. CDR3 sequence reads: CASSPRDIETQYF. The CDR3 DNA reads TGTGCCAGCTCACCCCGGGACATAGAGACCCAGTACTTC.

The chain recombines TRBV7-9 with TRBJ1-5; TRBD1 matches 7 bases. In germline, CDR1 is SEHNR, CDR2 FQNEAQ (reference sequence). Germline trimming cut 1 base from V and 5 bases from J; bases unmatched to any gene: 2. This CDR3 has 14 residues. The CDR3 nucleotides read TGTGCCAGCAGCTTAGGACAGGGCGATCAGCCCCAGCATTTT. Protein sequence: CASSLGQGDQPQHF.

This sequence joins TRBV18 and TRBJ1-1; no clear D. The CDR3 is 14 residues long. Trimming removed 3 bases from V and 3 bases from J, with 11 bases in between. Germline CDR1 is KGHSH and CDR2 is LQKENI. CDR3 loop: CASSPILPDTEAFF. CDR3 DNA sequence: TGTGCCAGCTCACCTATTTTGCCGGACACTGAAGCTTTCTTT.

This rearrangement joins TRBV5-4 to TRBJ2-5; no clear D. The CDR3 contains 13 residues. Looked up from germline, CDR1 is SGHNT and CDR2 is YYREEE (reference sequence). The V end was cut by 2 bases, the J end by 0 bases, with 5 bases between. Here the CDR3 reads CASSFADQETQYF. In nucleotides, the CDR3 is TGTGCCAGCAGCTTTGCGGACCAAGAGACCCAGTACTTC.